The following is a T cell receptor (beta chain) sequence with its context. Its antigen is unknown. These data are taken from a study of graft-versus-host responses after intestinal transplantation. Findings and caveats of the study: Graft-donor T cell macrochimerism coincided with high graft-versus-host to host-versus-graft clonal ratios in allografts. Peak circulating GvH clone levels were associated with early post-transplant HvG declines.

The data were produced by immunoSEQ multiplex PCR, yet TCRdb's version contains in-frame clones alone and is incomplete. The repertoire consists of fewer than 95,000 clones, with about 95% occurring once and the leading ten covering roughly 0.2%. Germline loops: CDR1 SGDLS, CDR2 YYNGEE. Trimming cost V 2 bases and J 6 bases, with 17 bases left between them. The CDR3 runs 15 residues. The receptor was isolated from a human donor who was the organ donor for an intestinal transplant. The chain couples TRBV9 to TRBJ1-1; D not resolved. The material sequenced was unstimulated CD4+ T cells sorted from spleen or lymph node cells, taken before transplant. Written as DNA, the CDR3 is TGTGCCAGCAGCGTCGATAGTACCCCGCGACCTGAAGCTTTCTTT. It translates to CASSVDSTPRPEAFF.